This is a list of T cell receptor beta chains from one sample in a study of blood T cell repertoires in COVID-19. Produced via immunoSEQ multiplex PCR; TCRdb's table is partial and in-frame only. Of about 250,000 clones listed, more than 80% were seen once; the top ten hold 2.4%. The sequencing input was PBMCs or T cells enriched from blood (not recorded which). These receptors originate from a woman in her late teens or twenties who had recovered from COVID-19. Both conserved end residues are part of each CDR3. Each record gives: V gene, J gene, D gene, clone size, CDR3 protein, CDR3 DNA. A D gene is named only where the DNA matches it firmly. Expanded clones get a size class; other rows say once, few or many, or leave the size out.

>TRBV4-1|TRBJ1-2|.|.
CASSQDENRYNYGYTF
TGCGCCAGCAGCCAAGATGAAAACAGATATAACTATGGCTACACCTTC
>TRBV6-4|TRBJ2-6|.|.
CASSAGQSSGANVLTF
TGTGCCAGCAGTGCGGGACAAAGCTCTGGGGCCAACGTCCTGACTTTC
>TRBV10-1|TRBJ1-1|.|.
CASSEQGNTEAFF
TGCGCCAGCAGCGAACAGGGCAACACTGAAGCTTTCTTT
>TRBV5-1|TRBJ2-1|TRBD2|.
CASSLGLAGLGYNEQFF
TGCGCCAGCAGCTTGGGACTAGCGGGGTTAGGCTACAATGAGCAGTTCTTC
>TRBV19|TRBJ2-1|.|.
CASSRGLEQFF
TGTGCCAGTAGTCGCGGACTAGAGCAGTTCTTC
>TRBV4-1|TRBJ2-7|TRBD1|.
CASSQDRTGGASYEQYF
TGCGCCAGCAGCCAAGATCGGACAGGGGGCGCTTCCTACGAGCAGTACTTC
>TRBV19|TRBJ2-7|.|.
CASSIKSNSYEQYF
TGTGCCAGTAGTATAAAGTCTAACTCCTACGAGCAGTACTTC
>TRBV7-8|TRBJ2-7|.|.
CASSHKPNYRDPYEQYF
TGTGCCAGCAGCCATAAACCGAATTACAGGGACCCCTACGAGCAGTACTTC
>TRBV28|TRBJ1-5|TRBD1|.
CASSLTGEDQPQHF
TGTGCCAGCAGTTTAACAGGGGAGGATCAGCCCCAGCATTTT
>TRBV27|TRBJ2-1|.|many
CASSAGLLYNEQFF
TGTGCCAGCAGCGCGGGACTCCTCTACAATGAGCAGTTCTTC
>TRBV10-1|TRBJ2-3|TRBD2|.
CASSSRLAGGMDTQYF
TGCGCCAGCAGTTCAAGACTAGCGGGGGGCATGGATACGCAGTATTTT
>TRBV19|TRBJ1-5|TRBD1|once
CATSSGGAGQPQHF
TGTGCCACCAGCTCAGGGGGCGCGGGACAGCCCCAGCATTTT
>TRBV7-3|TRBJ1-4|.|.
CARAVWGLVEKLFF
TGTGCCAGAGCGGTGTGGGGGCTCGTGGAAAAACTGTTTTTT
>TRBV5-1|TRBJ2-1|TRBD2|.
CASSFGTSGGIDEQFF
TGCGCCAGCAGCTTCGGGACTAGCGGGGGGATTGATGAGCAGTTCTTC
>TRBV2|TRBJ2-1|TRBD2|.
CASSEEGAGGIYNEQFF
TGTGCCAGCAGTGAAGAAGGAGCGGGGGGAATCTACAATGAGCAGTTCTTC
>TRBV29-1|TRBJ1-1|TRBD1|.
CSVGTGAEAFF
TGCAGCGTTGGAACAGGGGCTGAAGCTTTCTTT
>TRBV4-1|TRBJ2-2|TRBD1|.
CASSQDGAGGFGELFF
TGCGCCAGCAGCCAAGATGGGGCAGGGGGATTCGGGGAGCTGTTTTTT
>TRBV7-2|TRBJ1-4|TRBD1|.
CASSLVGGGYGNEKLFF
TGTGCCAGCAGCTTAGTTGGAGGGGGCTATGGTAATGAAAAACTGTTTTTT
>TRBV9|TRBJ1-6|TRBD1|.
CASSADREWSSPLHF
TGTGCCAGCAGCGCCGACAGGGAATGGAGTTCACCCCTCCACTTT
>TRBV5-1|TRBJ1-5|.|.
CANADSRTIQPQHF
TGCGCCAACGCGGACAGCCGAACTATCCAGCCCCAGCATTTT
>TRBV12-3/TRBV12-4|TRBJ1-1|.|once
CASSRFRNTEAFF
TGTGCCAGCAGCCGTTTTCGGAACACTGAAGCTTTCTTT
>TRBV29-1|TRBJ1-2|TRBD1|.
CSAGTGNGYTF
TGCAGCGCTGGGACAGGGAATGGCTACACCTTC
>TRBV18|TRBJ2-5|TRBD1|.
CASSPRGQETQYF
TGTGCCAGCTCACCAAGGGGGCAGGAGACCCAGTACTTC
>TRBV9|TRBJ2-3|.|.
CASSVGLSTDTQYF
TGTGCCAGCAGCGTCGGACTTAGCACAGATACGCAGTATTTT
>TRBV2|TRBJ1-1|.|.
CASSFGQQTEAFF
TGTGCCAGCAGCTTTGGACAGCAGACTGAAGCTTTCTTT
>TRBV5-4|TRBJ2-2|.|.
CASSPRGLVTGELFF
TGTGCCAGCAGCCCCCGGGGTCTGGTGACCGGGGAGCTGTTTTTT
>TRBV19|TRBJ1-5|.|few
CAIAEAGISDGNQPQHF
TGTGCCATCGCCGAGGCAGGGATCTCGGACGGCAATCAGCCCCAGCATTTT
>TRBV24-1|TRBJ1-2|TRBD1|.
CATSDQQGNYGYTF
TGTGCCACCAGTGATCAACAGGGGAACTATGGCTACACCTTC
>TRBV9|TRBJ1-3|.|.
CASSVVGGAGNTIYF
TGTGCCAGCAGCGTAGTGGGGGGAGCTGGAAACACCATATATTTT
>TRBV7-9|TRBJ2-5|TRBD2|.
CASSQGLAGSRYF
TGTGCCAGCAGCCAGGGACTAGCGGGGTCCCGGTACTTC
>TRBV18|TRBJ2-7|.|.
CASSPRAGISYEQYF
TGTGCCAGCTCACCAAGGGCGGGGATCTCCTACGAGCAGTACTTC